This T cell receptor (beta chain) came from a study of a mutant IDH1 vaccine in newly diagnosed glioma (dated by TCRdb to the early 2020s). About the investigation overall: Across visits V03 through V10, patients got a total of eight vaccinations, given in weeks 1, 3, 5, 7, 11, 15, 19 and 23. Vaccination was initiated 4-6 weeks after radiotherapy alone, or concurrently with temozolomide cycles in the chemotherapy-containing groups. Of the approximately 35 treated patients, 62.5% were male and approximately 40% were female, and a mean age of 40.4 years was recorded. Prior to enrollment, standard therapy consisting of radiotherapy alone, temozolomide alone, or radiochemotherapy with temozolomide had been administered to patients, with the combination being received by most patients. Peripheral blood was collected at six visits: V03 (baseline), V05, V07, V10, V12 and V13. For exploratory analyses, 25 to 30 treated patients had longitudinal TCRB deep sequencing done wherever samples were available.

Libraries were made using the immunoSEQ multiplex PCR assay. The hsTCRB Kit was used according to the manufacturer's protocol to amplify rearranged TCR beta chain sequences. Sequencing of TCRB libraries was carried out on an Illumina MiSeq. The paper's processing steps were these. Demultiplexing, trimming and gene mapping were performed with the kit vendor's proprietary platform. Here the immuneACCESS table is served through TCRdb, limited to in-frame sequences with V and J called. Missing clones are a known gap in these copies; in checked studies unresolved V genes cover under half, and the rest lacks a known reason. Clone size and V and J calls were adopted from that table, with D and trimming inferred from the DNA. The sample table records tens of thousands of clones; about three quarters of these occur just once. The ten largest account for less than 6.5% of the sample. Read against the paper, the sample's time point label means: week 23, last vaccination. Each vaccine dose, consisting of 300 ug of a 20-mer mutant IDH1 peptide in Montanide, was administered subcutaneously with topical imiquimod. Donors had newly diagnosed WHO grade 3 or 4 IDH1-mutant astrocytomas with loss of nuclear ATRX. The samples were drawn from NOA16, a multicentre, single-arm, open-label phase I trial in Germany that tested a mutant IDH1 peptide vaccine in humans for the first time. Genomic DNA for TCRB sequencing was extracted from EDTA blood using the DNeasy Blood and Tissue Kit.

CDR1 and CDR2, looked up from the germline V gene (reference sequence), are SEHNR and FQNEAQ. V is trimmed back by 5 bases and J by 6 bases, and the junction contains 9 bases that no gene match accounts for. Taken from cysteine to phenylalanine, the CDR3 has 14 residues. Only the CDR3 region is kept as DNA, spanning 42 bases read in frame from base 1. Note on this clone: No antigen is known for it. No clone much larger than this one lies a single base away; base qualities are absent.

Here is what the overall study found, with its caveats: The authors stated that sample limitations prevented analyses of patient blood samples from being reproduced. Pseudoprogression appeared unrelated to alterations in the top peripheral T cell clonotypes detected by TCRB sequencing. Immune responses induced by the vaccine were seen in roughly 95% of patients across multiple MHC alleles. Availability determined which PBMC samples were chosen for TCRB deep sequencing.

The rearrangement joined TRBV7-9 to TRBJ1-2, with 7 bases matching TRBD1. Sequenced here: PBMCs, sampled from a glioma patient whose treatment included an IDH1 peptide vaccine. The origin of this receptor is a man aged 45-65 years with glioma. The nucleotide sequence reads TGTGCCAGCAGCATGGGAGGGGGCGATGATGGCTACACCTTC. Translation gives CASSMGGGDDGYTF.